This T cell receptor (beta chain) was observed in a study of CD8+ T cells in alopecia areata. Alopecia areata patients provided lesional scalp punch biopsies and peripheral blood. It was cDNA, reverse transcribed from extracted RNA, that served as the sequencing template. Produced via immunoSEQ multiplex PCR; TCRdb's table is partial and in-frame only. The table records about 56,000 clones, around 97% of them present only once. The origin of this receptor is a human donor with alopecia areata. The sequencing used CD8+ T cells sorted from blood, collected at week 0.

CDR3: CASSYEDRFYNEQFF. The DNA of the CDR3 is TGTGCCAGCAGTTACGAGGACAGATTTTACAATGAGCAGTTCTTC. The rearrangement links TRBV6-6 to TRBJ2-1; the D gene is possibly TRBD1 (6 bases). This CDR3 is built from 15 residues. Germline assignment: CDR1 MNHNY and CDR2 SVGAGI (reference sequence). Trimming left V 2 bases short and J 4 bases short, with 12 bases between.